This TCR beta chain derives from a study of cytomegalovirus exposure and HLA in healthy donors. PCR was performed using 60 Vbeta and 13 Jbeta primers. Measured with immunoSEQ multiplex PCR; TCRdb has only the in-frame clones, and not every one. The sample lists 90,000 to 150,000 clones; over 15% were seen once. Unrecorded immune exposure was likely among donors, who were nominally healthy when sampled. Findings and limits, study-wide: The availability of immune exposure information extended only to CMV serostatus. Researchers reported from a later analysis that most CMV-associated TCR beta chains appeared HLA-restricted.

The CDR3 spans 17 residues. Germline CDR1 reads LNHDA; CDR2 reads SQIVND (reference sequence). The germline V and J ends were trimmed by 3 bases and 5 bases, with 22 bases remaining between them. This clone has more than one count but fewer than ten. The antigen is undetermined. This TCR derives from a woman aged 18-29 years in good health and CMV-seronegative. The V gene is TRBV19, the J gene TRBJ1-2; D is ambiguous. Sequencing input: PBMCs. The CDR3, as DNA: TGTGCCAGTAGTATGCTACAGACACCGGGAAGGAAGTATGGCTACACCTTC. It is translated as CASSMLQTPGRKYGYTF.